This T cell receptor (beta chain) comes out of a study of shared clonotypes between healthy human individuals. Study summary: The study drew on a couple of women and three men aged 18 to 49 as donors. Each donor's CD4 naive and CD4 memory cells filled three plates apiece, CD8 naive two, and CD8 memory one.

This CDR3 has 14 residues. Germline V gives CDR1 MNHNY, CDR2 SVGAGI (reference sequence). Deletions cut 0 bases from V and 0 bases from J, with 6 bases between. Details on this clone: The sample has other DNA sequences that encode this CDR3 too.

Only in-frame clones appear in the TCRdb table, and some are missing; sequencing was by immunoSEQ multiplex PCR. This sample has 2 million to 3 million clones, with 93% found just once. This sequence was found in a man between 18 and 29 years old in good health. Some clones in this sample may be carry-over from other donors' samples. The genes are TRBV6-6 and TRBJ2-7; no firm D call. Sample: naive CD4+ T cells from PBMCs. The sample's subset: CD45RA+ positively selected. The CDR3 loop reads CASSYSGSSYEQYF. The CDR3 bases are TGTGCCAGCAGTTACTCGGGCAGCTCCTACGAGCAGTACTTC.